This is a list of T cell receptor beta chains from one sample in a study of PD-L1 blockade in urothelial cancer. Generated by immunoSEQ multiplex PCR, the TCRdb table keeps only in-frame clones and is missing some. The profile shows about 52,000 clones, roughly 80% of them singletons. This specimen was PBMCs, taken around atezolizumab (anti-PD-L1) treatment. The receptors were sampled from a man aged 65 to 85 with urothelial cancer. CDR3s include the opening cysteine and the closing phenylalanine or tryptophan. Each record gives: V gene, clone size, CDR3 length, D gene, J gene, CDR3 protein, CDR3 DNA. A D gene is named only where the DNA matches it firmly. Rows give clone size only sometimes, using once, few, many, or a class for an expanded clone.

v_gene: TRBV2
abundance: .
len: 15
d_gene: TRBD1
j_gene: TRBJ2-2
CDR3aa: CASSVSTGGTGELFF
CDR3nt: TGTGCCAGCAGTGTGTCAACAGGGGGTACCGGGGAGCTGTTTTTT

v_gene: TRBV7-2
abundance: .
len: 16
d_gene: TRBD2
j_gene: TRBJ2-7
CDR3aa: CASSLAKTSGSYEQYF
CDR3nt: TGTGCCAGCAGCTTAGCTAAGACTAGCGGGAGCTACGAGCAGTACTTC

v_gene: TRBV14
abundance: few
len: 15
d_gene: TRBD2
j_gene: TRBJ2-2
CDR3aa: CASSNRYSGAGELFF
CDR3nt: TGTGCCAGCAGCAACCGTTATAGCGGGGCCGGGGAGCTGTTTTTT

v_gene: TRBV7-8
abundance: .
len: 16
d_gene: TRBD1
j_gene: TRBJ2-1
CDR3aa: CASSPRDRPRGNEQFF
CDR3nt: TGTGCCAGCAGCCCCCGGGACAGGCCCCGGGGTAATGAGCAGTTCTTC

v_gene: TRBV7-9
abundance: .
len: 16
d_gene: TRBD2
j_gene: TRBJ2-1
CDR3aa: CASSSGGLAGVGEQFF
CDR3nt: TGTGCCAGCAGCTCCGGTGGGCTAGCGGGAGTAGGGGAGCAGTTCTTC

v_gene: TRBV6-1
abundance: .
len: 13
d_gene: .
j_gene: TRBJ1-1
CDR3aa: CASSAKENPEAFF
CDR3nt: TGTGCCAGCAGCGCAAAAGAGAACCCTGAAGCTTTCTTT

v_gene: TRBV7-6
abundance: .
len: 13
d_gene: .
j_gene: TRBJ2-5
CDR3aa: CASSLARRETQYF
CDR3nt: TGTGCCAGCAGCTTAGCTAGGCGGGAGACCCAGTACTTC

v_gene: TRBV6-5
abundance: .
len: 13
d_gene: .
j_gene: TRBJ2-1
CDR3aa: CASSYRERGEQFF
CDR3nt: TGTGCCAGCAGTTACAGGGAAAGGGGTGAGCAGTTCTTC

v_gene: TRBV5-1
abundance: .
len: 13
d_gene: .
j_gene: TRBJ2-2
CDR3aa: CASNERNTGELFF
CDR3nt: TGCGCCAGCAATGAGAGGAACACCGGGGAGCTGTTTTTT

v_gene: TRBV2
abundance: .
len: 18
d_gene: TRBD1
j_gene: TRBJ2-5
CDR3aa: CASSGLGGPQGAIGTQYF
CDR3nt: TGTGCCAGCAGTGGTTTGGGGGGCCCACAGGGGGCAATCGGGACCCAGTACTTC

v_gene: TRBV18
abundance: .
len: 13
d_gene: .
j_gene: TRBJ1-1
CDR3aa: CASSPQKNTEAFF
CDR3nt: TGTGCCAGCTCACCTCAAAAGAACACTGAAGCTTTCTTT

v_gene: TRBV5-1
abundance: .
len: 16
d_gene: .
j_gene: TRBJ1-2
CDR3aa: CASSFLSTGRGDGYTF
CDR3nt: TGCGCCAGCAGCTTCCTATCAACAGGGAGGGGAGATGGCTACACCTTC

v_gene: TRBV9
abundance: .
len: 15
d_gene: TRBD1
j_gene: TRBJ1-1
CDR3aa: CASSPRTGANTEAFF
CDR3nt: TGTGCCAGCAGTCCTCGGACAGGGGCAAACACTGAAGCTTTCTTT

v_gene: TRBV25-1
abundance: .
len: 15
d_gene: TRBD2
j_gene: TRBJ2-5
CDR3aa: CASSGQGAGQETQYF
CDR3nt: TGTGCCAGCAGTGGCCAGGGAGCGGGGCAAGAGACCCAGTACTTC

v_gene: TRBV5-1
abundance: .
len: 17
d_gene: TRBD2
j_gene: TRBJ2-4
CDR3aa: CASSLGAGGSAKNIQYF
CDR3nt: TGCGCCAGCAGCTTAGGGGCGGGGGGGTCGGCCAAAAACATTCAGTACTTC

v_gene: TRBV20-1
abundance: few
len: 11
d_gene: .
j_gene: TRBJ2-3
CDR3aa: CSALLVDTQYF
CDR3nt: TGCAGTGCTTTACTAGTAGATACGCAGTATTTT

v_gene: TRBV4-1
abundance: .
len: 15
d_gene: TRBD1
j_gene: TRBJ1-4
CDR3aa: CASSGTGADNEKLFF
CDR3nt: TGCGCCAGTTCCGGGACAGGGGCAGATAATGAAAAACTGTTTTTT

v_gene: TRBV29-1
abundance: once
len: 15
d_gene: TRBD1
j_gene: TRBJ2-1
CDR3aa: CSASRDRVTYNEQFF
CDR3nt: TGCAGCGCGTCCCGGGACAGGGTCACCTACAATGAGCAGTTCTTC